The 6 T cell receptor beta chains listed next were all sequenced from one sample in a study of T-cell memory formation after mild COVID-19 (dated by TCRdb to the early 2020s). Preparation of the library involved 5' RACE. The listed sequencing device is Illumina NovaSeq 6000. TCRdb took the public reads, trimmed them with fastp at Q25, ran MiXCR for clone calling and kept in-frame beta chains. CDR3 protein sequences are deduplicated, and each keeps its most common genes and DNA. The sample has hundreds of thousands of distinct CDR3 sequences on record, roughly 18% of them singletons. Clones ranked in the top ten supply approximately 21% of the sample. Sequenced input: PBMCs or a T cell subset sorted from them (not recorded which). These receptors came from a man in his late teens or twenties who had mild COVID-19 (a few samples of this study predate the infection). The sample titles of this study are shuffled in the database, so cell type and time point are left out; the donor was told from shared clones.

The CDR3 spells CASGKGAQETQYF. CDR3 coding DNA: TGTGCCAGCGGTAAAGGAGCCCAAGAGACCCAGTACTTC. The chain has TRBV7-9 and TRBJ2-5; no firm D call. Between the trimmed V and J ends, which lost 8 bases and 1 base, there was a span of 11 bases. This CDR3 is 13 amino acids long. Germline values: CDR1 SEHNR, CDR2 FQNEAQ (reference sequence).

Ten or more counts support this clonotype. The chain recombines TRBV10-2 with TRBJ2-4, with no clear D. Germline-derived CDR1 and CDR2 are WSHSY and SAAADI. The V and J ends lost 8 bases and 1 base respectively, with 9 bases between them. CDR3 length: 13 amino acids. CDR3 in DNA: TGCGCCAGCCGGGTGGGGGCCAAAAACATTCAGTACTTC. This gives the protein CASRVGAKNIQYF.

This clonotype was found many times. The chain employs TRBV20-1 and TRBJ1-5, with 10 positions matching TRBD1. The CDR3 totals 13 residues. The V gene end was trimmed by 6 bases and the J gene end by 5 bases; junction bases not matched to a gene: 4. Germline V CDR1 and CDR2: DFQATT, SNEGSKA (reference sequence). This chain's CDR3 is CSARQGAYQPQHF. The CDR3 coding sequence is TGCAGTGCCAGACAGGGGGCGTATCAGCCCCAGCATTTT.

This clonotype was seen at least ten times. This chain links TRBV5-1 with TRBJ2-7; TRBD1 matches at 11 bases. This CDR3 has 14 amino acids. Looked up from germline, CDR1 is SGHRS and CDR2 is YFSETQ. Trimming took 4 bases from V and 3 from J; bases not matched to a gene: 3. CDR3 in DNA: TGCGCCAGCAGCCCGGGACAGGGGGGCTACGAGCAGTACGTC. It yields the protein CASSPGQGGYEQYV.

The chain combines TRBV4-3 with TRBJ2-2, with D hard to call. The ends were cut back, 4 bases at V and 6 bases at J, with 9 bases in the middle. The germline CDR1 and CDR2 sequences are LGHNA and YSLEER. This CDR3 is built from 13 residues. In nucleotides, the CDR3 is TGCGCCAGCAGCCTTGGGAAGTCCGGGGAGCTGTTTTTT. This sequence encodes CASSLGKSGELFF.

This chain uses TRBV7-4 with TRBJ2-5, with D possibly called TRBD1 or TRBD2 (6 bases each). The CDR3 runs 15 residues. The V gene's germline CDR1 is SGHVT and CDR2 SQSDAQ. Trimming removed 4 bases from V and 5 bases from J, with 17 bases in between. The CDR3: CASSSLGGISETQYF. The CDR3 DNA reads TGTGCCAGCAGCTCTTTGGGGGGCATATCGGAGACCCAGTACTTC.